Below are 29 T cell receptor beta chains sequenced from a single sample in a study of shared clonotypes between healthy human individuals. Method: immunoSEQ multiplex PCR; TCRdb's copy keeps in-frame clones and lacks some. The sample gives around 600,000 clones, 85% to 95% of which show up once; about 0.11% is in the top ten. Naive CD8 cells lacked CD45RO and underwent positive selection for CCR7, leaving out terminally differentiated effector memory CD45RA+ cells. Sequencing was performed on naive CD8+ T cells sorted from blood. Every receptor here comes from a woman aged 25 to 39 in good health.

The V and J genes are TRBV5-6 and TRBJ2-1; D is uncertain. CDR1 is SGHDT, CDR2 YYEEEE, per germline. V lost 4 bases and J lost 9, with 14 bases in between. This CDR3 is 13 amino acids long. The CDR3 loop reads CASSLGPTIEQFF. In DNA, the CDR3 is TGTGCCAGCAGCCTGGGCCCGACAATTGAGCAGTTCTTC.

This sequence joins TRBV19 and TRBJ2-5, with 10 bases identical to TRBD1. Germline CDR1 is LNHDA and CDR2 is SQIVND (reference sequence). This CDR3 is built from 18 residues. V lost 5 bases to trimming and J lost 2 bases; unmatched junction nucleotides: 14. The CDR3 sequence: CASSLGTGVIAAQETQYF. The CDR3 coding sequence is TGTGCCAGTAGTCTAGGGACAGGGGTGATAGCGGCACAAGAGACCCAGTACTTC.

The chain is built from TRBV4-1 and TRBJ2-2; 7 bases are shared with TRBD1. The V gene end was trimmed by 1 base and the J gene end by 7 bases; junction bases not matched to a gene: 12. The CDR3 covers 17 residues. CDR1 and CDR2 from the germline V gene are MGHRA and YSYEKL. CDR3 protein: CASSQGLTGPLGGELFF. The CDR3 nucleotides read TGCGCCAGCAGCCAAGGCTTGACAGGGCCCCTAGGCGGGGAGCTGTTTTTT.

Of note for this clone: Compared with germline, one end of the junction differs, possibly owing to a read error. This chain joins TRBV14 and TRBJ2-2; D ambiguous. This CDR3 has 13 residues. Germline loops: CDR1 SGHDN, CDR2 FVKESK. In DNA, the CDR3 is TGTGCCAGCAGCCAAGTGAACTCCGGGGAGCTGTTTTTT. Translated: CASSQVNSGELFF.

The chain joins TRBV20-1 to TRBJ1-2, with a possible D match to TRBD1 (6 bases). V dropped 5 bases and J dropped 8 bases, with 12 bases sitting between them. CDR1 and CDR2 (germline): DFQATT, SNEGSKA (reference sequence). This CDR3 is built from 11 residues. This chain's CDR3 is CSAPYREGYTF. The DNA of the CDR3 is TGCAGTGCTCCTTACAGGGAAGGCTACACCTTC.

The chain employs TRBV4-1 and TRBJ1-4; D unresolved. The germline gives CDR1 MGHRA, CDR2 YSYEKL. V shed 0 bases and J shed 10 bases, with 6 bases lying between them. The CDR3 covers 12 residues. This CDR3 reads CASSQDLGKLFF. The CDR3 DNA follows: TGCGCCAGCAGCCAAGACTTGGGAAAACTGTTTTTT.

On this clone: The sample contains more than one DNA sequence encoding this CDR3. The J gene is TRBJ2-7, the V gene TRBV13; a weak D match, TRBD1 (6 bases). V was cut by 3 bases and J by 0 bases, with 6 bases left in between. The CDR3 consists of 13 residues. Germline V lookup: CDR1 PRHDT, CDR2 FYEKMQ (reference sequence). In DNA, the CDR3 is TGTGCCAGCAGCTTGGGACACTCCTACGAGCAGTACTTC. Translating gives CASSLGHSYEQYF.

The chain carries TRBV9 and TRBJ2-5, with TRBD2 identical over 11 bases. The last part of the DNA fits TRBJ2-7 better; the J call may be wrong. Germline assignment: CDR1 SGDLS and CDR2 YYNGEE. The CDR3 totals 15 residues. The CDR3 reads CASSASGTSGYEQYF. The CDR3 DNA reads TGTGCCAGCAGCGCATCCGGGACTAGCGGCTACGAGCAGTACTTC.

This chain uses TRBV28 with TRBJ2-7; D gene uncertain. V shed 8 bases and J shed 4 bases, with 9 bases lying between them. CDR1 and CDR2 from the germline V gene are MDHEN and SYDVKM. The CDR3 has 11 residues. The CDR3 region has the DNA TGTGCCAGCGGGGAAGGTTACGAGCAGTACTTC. As protein: CASGEGYEQYF.

V gene TRBV2 combines with J gene TRBJ2-7; D remains unclear. Germline V gene lookup returns CDR1 SNHLY and CDR2 FYNNEI. Trimming left V 3 bases short and J 1 base short, with 10 bases between. CDR3 length equals 14 residues. The CDR3 region is CASSDMTVSYEQYF. As DNA, the CDR3 is TGTGCCAGCAGTGATATGACCGTGTCCTACGAGCAGTACTTC.

The gene calls are TRBV7-9 and TRBJ2-7; possible D gene TRBD1, 5 bases. Germline loops: CDR1 SEHNR, CDR2 FQNEAQ (reference sequence). The V end lost 5 bases, the J end lost 6 bases, and 14 bases lay between the germline ends. The CDR3 extends over 13 amino acids. The CDR3 sequence is CASSSITGFEQYF. DNA for the CDR3: TGTGCCAGCAGCAGCATCACAGGCTTCGAGCAGTACTTC.

The chain couples TRBV7-9 to TRBJ2-1; 8 bases line up with TRBD2. This CDR3 contains 17 residues. The V segment lost 5 bases and the J segment 7 bases; nucleotides outside the gene matches: 16. Germline loops: CDR1 SEHNR, CDR2 FQNEAQ (reference sequence). As DNA, the CDR3 is TGTGCCAGCAGCCCAATATTGAGCGGGAGCCGTGGTAATGAGCAGTTCTTC. It translates to CASSPILSGSRGNEQFF.

The chain couples TRBV5-6 to TRBJ2-7; 8 bases map to TRBD2. The trim removed 0 bases at V and 0 bases at J, leaving 8 bases unmatched. The length of the CDR3 is 17 residues. The germline gives CDR1 SGHDT, CDR2 YYEEEE. CDR3 nucleotides: TGTGCCAGCAGCTTGGATGGAGCGGGAGTGAGCTCCTACGAGCAGTACTTC. Protein sequence: CASSLDGAGVSSYEQYF.

The chain combines TRBV5-8 with TRBJ2-1, with TRBD2 identical over 8 bases. Germline CDR1 SGHTS, CDR2 YDEGEE. This CDR3 is 15 amino acids long. V dropped 6 bases and J dropped 2; count of bases not matched to a gene: 7. CDR3 DNA: TGTGCCAGCAACCCAACTAGCGGCACCTACAATGAGCAGTTCTTC. Residues: CASNPTSGTYNEQFF.

The J gene is TRBJ2-7, the V gene TRBV28; possibly TRBD1 or TRBD2 for D (5 bases each). Germline CDR1 and CDR2: MDHEN and SYDVKM. The CDR3 contains 14 residues. Trimming took off 7 bases at V and 6 bases at J, with 19 bases between the two ends. This chain's CDR3 is CASTPGPTGSEQYF. The DNA for the CDR3 is TGTGCCAGCACACCGGGACCCACGGGCTCCGAGCAGTACTTC.

The chain links TRBV29-1 to TRBJ2-7; TRBD2 might be the D (6 bases). In germline, CDR1 is SQVTM, CDR2 ANQGSEA. The CDR3 consists of 13 residues. V was cut by 4 bases and J by 0 bases, with 10 bases left in between. As DNA, the CDR3 is TGCAGCGTTGGGGGGGTCAGCTCCTACGAGCAGTACTTC. Encoded protein: CSVGGVSSYEQYF.

This clone was recorded a few times. The DNA of the CDR3 is TGTGCCAGCAGCGGCGCATCCCAACACTACGAGCAGTACTTC. It yields the protein CASSGASQHYEQYF. The chain is built from TRBV7-9 and TRBJ2-7; D not certain. The CDR3 has 14 amino acids. CDR1 SEHNR and CDR2 FQNEAQ come from the germline V gene (reference sequence). The V and J ends lost 5 bases and 3 bases respectively, with 14 bases between them.

This clone was counted once. In DNA, the CDR3 is TGTGCCAGCAGTTTAGAGGAAAACTACGAGCAGTACTTC. Its translation is CASSLEENYEQYF. The chain joins TRBV28 to TRBJ2-7; D not certain. The CDR3 is 13 amino acids. Germline V lookup: CDR1 MDHEN, CDR2 SYDVKM. The germline V and J ends were trimmed by 2 bases and 3 bases, with 8 bases remaining between them.

The chain has TRBV4-1 and TRBJ2-5; TRBD1 might be the D (5 bases). The DNA end lines up better with TRBJ2-7; the J call may be wrong. Germline V lookup: CDR1 MGHRA, CDR2 YSYEKL. The CDR3 runs to 14 residues. This chain's CDR3 is CASSQAGIASEQYF. The CDR3 coding sequence is TGCGCCAGCAGCCAAGCAGGGATCGCCTCCGAGCAGTACTTC.

This clone was picked up one time. As DNA, the CDR3 is TGTGCCAGCAGTTACTCAGAATGGGGTGAAGCTTTCTTT. Protein: CASSYSEWGEAFF. The J gene is TRBJ1-1, the V gene TRBV6-5; unclear D gene. CDR1 MNHEY and CDR2 SVGAGI come from the germline V gene. The CDR3 runs 13 residues. V was trimmed by 0 bases and J by 7 bases, leaving 9 bases between them.

A remark on this clone: Different DNA sequences within this sample yield the same CDR3. The chain combines TRBV28 with TRBJ1-2; D is perhaps TRBD1 (6 bases). V lost 3 bases, J lost 5 bases, and 10 bases lay in between. The germline CDR1 and CDR2 sequences are MDHEN and SYDVKM. The CDR3 is made up of 13 amino acids. The CDR3 sequence: CASSFGTGYGYTF. The DNA for the CDR3 is TGTGCCAGCAGTTTTGGTACAGGGTATGGCTACACCTTC.

The rearrangement uses TRBV19 and TRBJ1-5; D is ambiguous. This CDR3 region has 16 residues. The V and J ends lost 7 bases and 7 bases respectively, with 23 bases between them. From germline, CDR1 is LNHDA and CDR2 SQIVND (reference sequence). DNA for the CDR3: TGTGCCAGTACCACGGGAACCGCCGACGGCTGGCAGCCCCAGCATTTT. It translates to CASTTGTADGWQPQHF.

The count of this clone is one. CDR3 loop: CASSSYRAEKLFF. The CDR3 region has the DNA TGTGCCAGCAGCTCCTACAGGGCCGAAAAACTGTTTTTT. This chain connects TRBV7-9 to TRBJ1-4; perhaps TRBD1 as D (6 bases). The CDR3 is 13 amino acids. V lost 4 bases to trimming and J lost 8 bases, with 11 bases between them. Germline V lookup: CDR1 SEHNR, CDR2 FQNEAQ (reference sequence). The whole variable domain, remainder taken from reference TRBV7-9 and TRBJ1-4, is DTGVSQNPRHKITKRGQNVTFRCDPISEHNRLYWYRQTLGQGPEFLTYFQNEAQLEKSRLLSDRFSAERPKGSFSTLEIQRTEQGDSAMYLCASSSYRAEKLFFGSGTQLSVL.

This rearrangement joins TRBV4-1 to TRBJ2-7; no reliable D call. Trimming removed 1 base at V and 2 bases at J, with 6 bases between. The V gene's germline CDR1 is MGHRA and CDR2 YSYEKL. This CDR3 has 13 residues. The CDR3, as DNA: TGCGCCAGCAGCCAAGCACCAACCTACGAGCAGTACTTC. It yields the protein CASSQAPTYEQYF.

The chain combines TRBV7-6 with TRBJ2-7; D unclear. Deletions cut 3 bases from V and 3 bases from J, with 6 bases between. There are 12 residues in the CDR3. Germline V gene data show CDR1 as SGHVS and CDR2 as FNYEAQ. In DNA form, the CDR3 reads TGTGCCAGCAGCTTTCAGAGCTACGAGCAGTACTTC. Its translation is CASSFQSYEQYF.

This chain joins TRBV28 and TRBJ2-1; D ambiguous. V lost 4 bases and J lost 0, with 16 bases in between. The CDR3 has 17 amino acids. Germline values: CDR1 MDHEN, CDR2 SYDVKM. The CDR3 DNA sequence: TGTGCCAGCAGTTCCCCCACCCAGGTGACCTCCTACAATGAGCAGTTCTTC. Translation: CASSSPTQVTSYNEQFF.

CDR3 residues: CASSQPTSGRHEQYF. The CDR3 bases are TGCGCCAGCAGCCAACCCACTAGCGGGAGACACGAGCAGTACTTC. J is TRBJ2-7 and V is TRBV4-1; 11 bases align to TRBD2. The CDR3 spans 15 residues. The germline V gene has CDR1 MGHRA and CDR2 YSYEKL. J gave up 5 bases and V 2 bases, and 5 bases lay outside the gene matches.

The chain joins TRBV30 to TRBJ1-1; weak D call: TRBD1 (5 bases). V was clipped by 4 bases and J by 1 base, with 10 bases between them. This CDR3 is 13 amino acids long. The germline V gene has CDR1 GTSNPN and CDR2 SVGIG (reference sequence). The CDR3 loop reads CAWTSRENTEAFF. Written as DNA, the CDR3 is TGTGCCTGGACTTCCAGGGAGAACACTGAAGCTTTCTTT.

V is TRBV10-3 and J is TRBJ1-1; 9 nucleotides agree with TRBD1. CDR1 and CDR2 (germline): ENHRY, SYGVKD. The length of the CDR3 is 14 residues. The V gene end was trimmed by 6 bases and the J gene end by 2 bases; junction bases not matched to a gene: 4. The chain's CDR3 is CAIRDRGENTEAFF. Written as DNA, the CDR3 is TGTGCCATCAGGGACAGGGGAGAAAACACTGAAGCTTTCTTT.